The 20 T cell receptor beta chains given below trace back to one sample, sequenced in a study of T cell repertoires in cytomegalovirus infection. From the reads, TCRdb called clonotypes with MiXCR, one entry per CDR3 protein. The repertoire holds fewer than 1,000,000 distinct CDR3 sequences, with 30% to 40% as singletons. These receptors lack a known antigen. The specimen comprised cultured CD8+ T cells from PBMCs, sampled from culture after CMV antigen stimulation. Every receptor here comes from a human donor in good health (CMV status not recorded). Some clones in this sample may be carry-over from other donors' samples.

The chain couples TRBV6-6 to TRBJ1-2; D perhaps matches TRBD1 (6 bases). Germline CDR1 MNHNY, CDR2 SVGAGI (reference sequence). The CDR3 has 13 amino acids. V gave up 5 bases and J gave up 8 bases, with 15 bases separating them. DNA of the CDR3: TGTGCCAGCAGTCCACGGGGGGCCTACGGCTACACCTTC. It specifies CASSPRGAYGYTF.

The rearrangement links TRBV28 to TRBJ1-1; perhaps TRBD1 as D (6 bases). Germline V CDR1 and CDR2: MDHEN, SYDVKM. Between the trimmed V and J ends, which lost 3 bases and 1 base, there was a span of 15 bases. The CDR3 runs to 16 residues. The CDR3 DNA reads TGTGCCAGCAGTTTTCCCTCGCAGGGGCGGAACACTGAAGCTTTCTTT. Protein product: CASSFPSQGRNTEAFF.

This clonotype was found many times. CDR3 protein: CASSLTGGSYNEQFF. The CDR3 bases are TGTGCCAGCAGCTTAACAGGGGGCTCCTACAATGAGCAGTTCTTC. V gene TRBV7-3 combines with J gene TRBJ2-1, with D maybe TRBD1 (6 bases). The germline V gene has CDR1 SGHTA and CDR2 FQGTGA. The CDR3 covers 15 residues. V was pared by 0 bases and J by 0 bases, with 6 bases between.

This clonotype was counted many times. The chain combines TRBV7-2 with TRBJ2-2, with D perhaps being TRBD1 or TRBD2 (6 bases each). Germline V gives CDR1 SGHTA, CDR2 FQGNSA. There are 16 residues in the CDR3. V lost 5 bases, J lost 6 bases, and 19 bases lay in between. The CDR3 region is CASSLNGGSTSGELFF. CDR3 DNA sequence: TGTGCCAGCAGCCTGAACGGGGGCAGCACCTCCGGGGAGCTGTTTTTT.

This clonotype has just a few counts. The CDR3 protein is CASSLGREGGELFF. The CDR3 DNA is TGTGCCAGCAGTTTAGGAAGGGAAGGCGGGGAGCTGTTTTTT. J is TRBJ2-2 and V is TRBV27; D is unclear. V lost 2 bases and J 7 bases, leaving 11 bases between the germline ends. Germline assignment: CDR1 MNHEY and CDR2 SMNVEV (reference sequence). The CDR3 extends over 14 amino acids.

This chain links TRBV2 with TRBJ2-2; 10 bases are shared with TRBD1. J was trimmed by 1 base and V by 8 bases; bases with no gene match: 10. Per germline, CDR1 SNHLY and CDR2 FYNNEI. This CDR3 spans 17 amino acids. CDR3 DNA: TGTGCCAGCGTGACCGGGACAGGGGTTCGGAACACCGGGGAGCTGTTTTTT. Its translation is CASVTGTGVRNTGELFF.

On this clonotype itself: This clone may be a read error of a much larger clone one base away. The chain has TRBV12-3 or TRBV12-4 and TRBJ2-2; D is possibly TRBD1 (6 bases). The CDR3 has 12 amino acids. CDR3 coding DNA: TGTGTCAGCAGTCAGGGGTCCGGGGAGCTGTTTTTT. Translating gives CVSSQGSGELFF.

The CDR3 bases are TGCAGTGCTAGGGGCAGGAAGCGCTACACTGAAGCTTTCTTT. Amino acids: CSARGRKRYTEAFF. This rearrangement joins TRBV20-1 to TRBJ1-1; D gene unclear. The V gene's germline CDR1 is DFQATT and CDR2 SNEGSKA (reference sequence). Trimming stripped 3 bases from V and 3 bases from J, with 14 bases between. The CDR3 totals 14 residues.

This clonotype has just a few counts. V is TRBV7-9 and J is TRBJ2-3; D may correspond to TRBD1 or TRBD2 (5 bases each). CDR1 is SEHNR and CDR2 is FQNEAQ in the germline V gene (reference sequence). The V end was cut by 7 bases, the J end by 6 bases, with 14 bases between. This CDR3 contains 13 residues. CDR3 in amino acids: CASIGDQGDTQYF. Written as DNA, the CDR3 is TGTGCCAGCATTGGGGACCAGGGCGATACGCAGTATTTT. The entire variable domain, with the rest obtained from reference TRBV7-9 and TRBJ2-3, is as follows: DTGVSQNPRHKITKRGQNVTFRCDPISEHNRLYWYRQTLGQGPEFLTYFQNEAQLEKSRLLSDRFSAERPKGSFSTLEIQRTEQGDSAMYLCASIGDQGDTQYFGPGTRLTVL.

About this clonotype: Germline is not matched at one junction end, which may reflect a read error. This chain connects TRBV5-3 to TRBJ1-2, with 11 bases matching TRBD1. TRBV5-3 is an ORF; its function is uncertain. This CDR3 is 14 amino acids long. This chain's CDR3 is CASSLGDRGDGYTF. The CDR3 DNA is TGTGCCAGCAGCTTGGGGGACAGGGGGGATGGCTACACCTTC.

The V gene is TRBV4-1, the J gene TRBJ2-7, with D unclear. This CDR3 is built from 18 residues. V gave up 0 bases and J gave up 2 bases, with 20 bases separating them. The V gene's germline CDR1 is MGHRA and CDR2 YSYEKL. The CDR3 region is CASSQDAPGYSSTYEQYF. CDR3 sequence (DNA): TGCGCCAGCAGCCAAGATGCCCCCGGGTATTCCTCCACCTACGAGCAGTACTTC.

The chain carries TRBV6-5 and TRBJ2-2; D possibly corresponds to TRBD2 (5 bases). The CDR3 is 17 residues long. Germline CDR1 MNHEY, CDR2 SVGAGI. The V end was cut by 0 bases, the J end by 3 bases, with 14 bases between. This CDR3 reads CASSYSILGIDTGELFF. The DNA for the CDR3 is TGTGCCAGCAGTTACTCGATCCTCGGGATTGACACCGGGGAGCTGTTTTTT.

This clonotype was counted a few times. This sequence joins TRBV6-6 and TRBJ1-5, with D possibly TRBD1 on 5 matching bases. V was cut by 2 bases and J by 1 base, with 9 bases left in between. Germline V CDR1 and CDR2: MNHNY, SVGAGI (reference sequence). The CDR3 has 15 amino acids. CDR3 bases: TGTGCCAGCAGTTACCTGAGGGGCAGCAATCAGCCCCAGCATTTT. Its translation: CASSYLRGSNQPQHF.

This clonotype was observed many times. The genes are TRBV12-5 and TRBJ2-1, with 9 positions matching TRBD1. The V segment lost 6 bases and the J segment 8 bases; nucleotides outside the gene matches: 8. The CDR3 covers 14 residues. Germline values: CDR1 LGHNT, CDR2 FRNRAP. CDR3 nucleotides: TGTGCTAGTGGCCCCACACAGGGGGCGGATGAGCAGTTCTTC. This gives the protein CASGPTQGADEQFF.

The chain joins TRBV5-6 to TRBJ2-1; 8 bases map to TRBD2. The V gene end was trimmed by 1 base and the J gene end by 3 bases; junction bases not matched to a gene: 9. CDR3 length: 17 residues. CDR1 is SGHDT and CDR2 is YYEEEE in the germline V gene. The CDR3 sequence: CASSLWRGARLYNEQFF. CDR3 nucleotide sequence: TGTGCCAGCAGCTTGTGGCGGGGGGCCCGACTCTACAATGAGCAGTTCTTC.

In this sample, this clonotype turned up a few times. The chain recombines TRBV11-1 with TRBJ1-2; no reliable D call. Germline V CDR1 and CDR2: SGHAT, FQDESV (reference sequence). Trimming removed 1 base from V and 4 bases from J, with 10 bases in between. The CDR3 covers 14 residues. This CDR3 is CASSLGPSFYGYTF. In nucleotides, the CDR3 is TGTGCCAGCAGCTTAGGCCCCTCGTTCTATGGCTACACCTTC.

The V and J genes are TRBV11-3 and TRBJ2-2; a possible D gene is TRBD1 (6 bases). The CDR3 totals 16 residues. Trimming took off 2 bases at V and 5 bases at J, with 15 bases between the two ends. Germline CDR1 reads SGHNT; CDR2 reads YENEEA. CDR3 residues: CASSLHPGAGTGELFF. Here the CDR3 DNA reads TGTGCCAGCAGCTTACATCCAGGGGCCGGGACCGGGGAGCTGTTTTTT.

Note on this clonotype: This clone may be a read error of a much larger clone one base away. The chain carries TRBV7-9 and TRBJ1-2, with 9 nucleotides matching TRBD1. Germline V gives CDR1 SEHNR, CDR2 FQNEAQ (reference sequence). CDR3 length: 15 amino acids. The CDR3 reads CAISLGGTGTYGYTF. Written as DNA, the CDR3 is TGTGCCATCAGCTTAGGGGGGACAGGGACCTATGGCTACACCTTC. Full variable domain (remainder filled in from reference TRBV7-9 and TRBJ1-2): DTGVSQNPRHKITKRGQNVTFRCDPISEHNRLYWYRQTLGQGPEFLTYFQNEAQLEKSRLLSDRFSAERPKGSFSTLEIQRTEQGDSAMYLCAISLGGTGTYGYTFGSGTRLTVV.

This chain joins TRBV7-6 and TRBJ2-1; perhaps TRBD2 as D (6 bases). Per germline, CDR1 SGHVS and CDR2 FNYEAQ. The CDR3 runs 12 residues. V was shortened by 4 bases and J by 8 bases, with 9 bases between the two germline ends. The CDR3 reads CASSYAGHEQFF. As DNA, the CDR3 is TGTGCCAGCAGCTACGCGGGGCATGAGCAGTTCTTC.

The chain is built from TRBV10-3 and TRBJ2-1; possibly TRBD1 for D (6 bases). The CDR3 totals 13 residues. Germline lookup yields CDR1 ENHRY and CDR2 SYGVKD. The germline V and J ends were trimmed by 6 bases and 8 bases, with 14 bases remaining between them. The CDR3 sequence is CAIRMTGPDEQFF. CDR3 in DNA: TGTGCCATCAGAATGACAGGTCCGGATGAGCAGTTCTTC.